This TCR beta chain came from a study of cytomegalovirus exposure and HLA in healthy donors. The wider study: The 120 or so validation repertoires used a platform that matched the one used for the 550 to 800 first-cohort repertoires, as a later analysis reported. Findings of the study overall: According to a subsequent analysis, TCR clusters from the first cohort were inclined to appear together in the 120 validation repertoires. Most observed TCR sequences were rare, whereas some public TCRs were detected in many donors. Cytomegalovirus association was listed for around 170 TCR beta chains.

The assay was immunoSEQ multiplex PCR, and TCRdb's table has in-frame clones only and misses some. The sample records around 160,000 clones, about 90% being singletons. Trimming shortened V by 2 bases and J by 1 base, and 14 bases separated the two germline ends. CDR3 length: 16 amino acids. Germline values: CDR1 MNHNY, CDR2 SVGAGI (reference sequence). On this clone: What it binds is unknown.

The chain recombines TRBV6-6 with TRBJ2-5; tentatively, D is TRBD1 (5 bases). This receptor was identified in a woman younger than 35 in good health and CMV-seropositive. The specimen was PBMCs. CDR3 residues: CASSYGAGQFQETQYF. The CDR3 region has the DNA TGTGCCAGCAGTTACGGGGCAGGGCAATTCCAAGAGACCCAGTACTTC.